The entry that follows covers one T cell receptor beta chain sequence. The antigen remains undetermined. This sample is drawn from a study of OX40 agonist ivuxolimab in advanced cancers. General observations from the study: Within 6 weeks, CD4+ and CD8+ blood T cells expanded clonally at 0.1 to 3.0 mg/kg.

Generated by immunoSEQ multiplex PCR, the TCRdb table keeps only in-frame clones and is missing some. The sample shows some 63,000 clones, over 80% of them seen only once. The CDR3 is 15 residues long. Germline loops: CDR1 MNHNS, CDR2 SASEGT. Trimming pared 1 base from V and 0 bases from J, leaving 7 bases between. Systemic immunosuppression or autoimmune disease history was grounds to exclude patients. The rearrangement joins TRBV6-1 to TRBJ1-3, with a tentative D call TRBD1 (5 bases). The input for sequencing was CD4+ or CD8+ T cells sorted from blood, taken in a trial of the OX40 agonist ivuxolimab. The origin of this receptor is an adult with an advanced solid tumor such as melanoma, head and neck, liver or kidney cancer. CDR3 DNA sequence: TGTGCCAGCAGTGAAGTTCAGGGCTCTGGAAACACCATATATTTT. Protein: CASSEVQGSGNTIYF.